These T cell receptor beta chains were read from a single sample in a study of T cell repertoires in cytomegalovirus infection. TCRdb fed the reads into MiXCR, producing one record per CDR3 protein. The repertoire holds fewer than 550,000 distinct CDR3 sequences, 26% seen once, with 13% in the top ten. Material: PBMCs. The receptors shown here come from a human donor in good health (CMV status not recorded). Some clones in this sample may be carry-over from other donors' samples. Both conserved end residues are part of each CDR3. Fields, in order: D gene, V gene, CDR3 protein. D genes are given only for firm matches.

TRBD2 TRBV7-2 CASSLRLAGGPIPNEQFF
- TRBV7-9 CASSFWVWLATEVETQYF
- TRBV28 CASSARDSGQYF
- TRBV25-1 CASSEGPGANVLTF
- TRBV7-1 CACSPDRNEQFF
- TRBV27 CASRYKGNPSVYEQYF
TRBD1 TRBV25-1 CASGGTGHTDTQYF
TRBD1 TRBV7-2 CASRPTGTGLRAFF
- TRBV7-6 CASSLGGTLGVEAFF
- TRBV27 CASSLGVTNYGYTF
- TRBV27 CASSSYRGTPGPWGYTF
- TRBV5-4 CASSLQQWGMNIQYF
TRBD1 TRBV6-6 CASTKGTGGSNGYTF
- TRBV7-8 CASSLQGFMSNQPQHF
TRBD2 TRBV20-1 CSARVGLAGVYEQYF
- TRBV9 CASSVGVGLTYEQYF
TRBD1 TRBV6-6 CASIGGQGTYGYTF
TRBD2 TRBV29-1 CSASKVAGVQETQYF
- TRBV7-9 CASSPRETNYGYTF
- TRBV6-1 CASSETLYAASRDEQFF
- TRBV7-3 CASSFAPGPYEQYF
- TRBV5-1 CASSSRTAEQYF
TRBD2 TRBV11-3 CASSSLSGRASNNEQFF
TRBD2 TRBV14 CASRRTSYNEQFF
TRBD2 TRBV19 CASSSLRGAGLDNEQFF
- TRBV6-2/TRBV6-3 CASNANLWGEQFF
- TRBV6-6 CASSRDTGYTF
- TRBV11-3 CASSPIGETHLGNEQFF
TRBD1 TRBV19 CASSRDRGPRGYTF
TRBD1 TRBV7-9 CASSPTGGRGDTQYF
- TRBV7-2 CASSSLPPPRGGNQPQHF
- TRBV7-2 CASSLLAISYNEQFF
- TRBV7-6 CASSSLTWGPNTEAFF
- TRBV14 CASSSTPGLNPGNTIYF
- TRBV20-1 CSASYTEARTDTQYF
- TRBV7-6 CASSVGGYAYNEQFF
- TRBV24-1 CATSGGKRGYTF
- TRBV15 CATSRPGSRGSYNEQFF
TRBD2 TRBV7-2 CASSLKTSGRAYGTDTQYF
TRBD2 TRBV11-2 CASSLAMSGSSYNEQFF
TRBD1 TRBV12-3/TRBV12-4 CASRPTGVDTQYF
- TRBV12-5 CASGRVQGHYGYTF
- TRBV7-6 CASSFNTGDYSYNEQFF
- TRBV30 CAWSVTDSNQPQHF
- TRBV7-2 CASSLDFFSTDTQYF
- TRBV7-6 CASSSMAGVTDTQYF
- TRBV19 CASTIVPNTEAFF
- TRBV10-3 CAISEAQETQYF